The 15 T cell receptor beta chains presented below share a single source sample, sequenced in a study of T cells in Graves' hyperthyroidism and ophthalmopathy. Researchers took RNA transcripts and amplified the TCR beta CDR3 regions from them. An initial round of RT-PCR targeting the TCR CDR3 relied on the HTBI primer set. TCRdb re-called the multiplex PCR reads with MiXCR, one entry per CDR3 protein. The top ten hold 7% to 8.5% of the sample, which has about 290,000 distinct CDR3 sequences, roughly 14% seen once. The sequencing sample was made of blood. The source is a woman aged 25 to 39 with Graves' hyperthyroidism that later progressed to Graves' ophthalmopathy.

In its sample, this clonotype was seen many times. The CDR3 region is CASRLQGSGANVLTF. CDR3 sequence (DNA): TGTGCCAGCAGATTACAGGGCTCTGGGGCCAACGTCCTGACTTTC. The chain has TRBV28 and TRBJ2-6, with D maybe TRBD1 (6 bases). Trimming took 6 bases from V and 0 from J, leaving 9 bases between them. CDR1 and CDR2 from the germline V gene are MDHEN and SYDVKM. The CDR3 is 15 amino acids.

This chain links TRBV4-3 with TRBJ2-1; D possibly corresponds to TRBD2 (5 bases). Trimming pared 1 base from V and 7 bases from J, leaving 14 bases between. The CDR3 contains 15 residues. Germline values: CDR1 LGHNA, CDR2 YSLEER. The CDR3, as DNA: TGCGCCAGCAGCCAAGTCTTGGGAGAGGAGAATGAGCAGTTCTTC. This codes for CASSQVLGEENEQFF.

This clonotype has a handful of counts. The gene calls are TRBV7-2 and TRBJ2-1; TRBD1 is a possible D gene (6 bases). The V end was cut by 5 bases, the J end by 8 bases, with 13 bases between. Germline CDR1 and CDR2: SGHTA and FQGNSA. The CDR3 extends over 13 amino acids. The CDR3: CASSPPPGDEQFF. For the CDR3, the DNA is TGTGCCAGCAGCCCACCCCCAGGGGATGAGCAGTTCTTC.

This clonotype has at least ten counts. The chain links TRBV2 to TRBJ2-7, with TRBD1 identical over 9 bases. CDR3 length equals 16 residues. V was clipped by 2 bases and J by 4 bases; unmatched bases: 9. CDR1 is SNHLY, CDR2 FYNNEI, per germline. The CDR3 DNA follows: TGTGCCAGCAGTGAACCGACAGGGGGTAATCCTTACGAGCAGTACTTC. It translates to CASSEPTGGNPYEQYF.

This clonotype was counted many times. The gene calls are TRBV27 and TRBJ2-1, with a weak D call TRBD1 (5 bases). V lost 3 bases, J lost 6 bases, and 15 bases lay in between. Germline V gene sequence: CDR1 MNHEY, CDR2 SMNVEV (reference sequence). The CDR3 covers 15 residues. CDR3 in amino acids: CASSFITGRANEQFF. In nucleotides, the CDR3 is TGTGCCAGCAGTTTCATAACCGGCAGGGCCAATGAGCAGTTCTTC.

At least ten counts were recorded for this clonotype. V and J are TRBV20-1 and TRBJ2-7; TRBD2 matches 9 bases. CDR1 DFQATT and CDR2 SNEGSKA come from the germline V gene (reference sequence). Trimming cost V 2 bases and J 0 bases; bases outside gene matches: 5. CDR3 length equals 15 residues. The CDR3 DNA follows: TGCAGTGCTAGATCTCTAGCGGGAAGCTCCTACGAGCAGTACTTC. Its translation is CSARSLAGSSYEQYF.

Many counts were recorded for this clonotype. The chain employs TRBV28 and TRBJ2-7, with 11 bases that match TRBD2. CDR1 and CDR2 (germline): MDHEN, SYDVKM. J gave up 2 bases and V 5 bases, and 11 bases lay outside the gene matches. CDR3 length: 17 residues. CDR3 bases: TGTGCCAGCAGTCCCCCCGAGGTAGCGGGAGGGACCTACGAGCAGTACTTC. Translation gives CASSPPEVAGGTYEQYF.

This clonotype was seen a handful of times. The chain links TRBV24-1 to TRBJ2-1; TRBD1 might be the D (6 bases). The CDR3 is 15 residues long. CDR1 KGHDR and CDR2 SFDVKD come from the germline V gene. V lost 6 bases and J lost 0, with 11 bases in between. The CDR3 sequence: CATSSGESSYNEQFF. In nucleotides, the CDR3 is TGTGCCACCAGTTCAGGGGAGAGCTCCTACAATGAGCAGTTCTTC.

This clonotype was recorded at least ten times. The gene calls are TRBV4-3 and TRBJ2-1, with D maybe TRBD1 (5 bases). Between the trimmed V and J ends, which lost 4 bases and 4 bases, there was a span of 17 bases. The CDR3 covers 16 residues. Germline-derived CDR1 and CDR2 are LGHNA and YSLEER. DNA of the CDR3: TGCGCCAGCAGCCCAAGTGAAGGGGCCGGTTACAATGAGCAGTTCTTC. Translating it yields CASSPSEGAGYNEQFF.

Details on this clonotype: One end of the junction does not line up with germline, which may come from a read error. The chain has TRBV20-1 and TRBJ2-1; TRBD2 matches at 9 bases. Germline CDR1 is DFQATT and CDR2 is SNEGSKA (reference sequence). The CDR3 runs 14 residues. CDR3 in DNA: TGCAGTGCTAGGATAGCGGGAGTGGACAATGAGCAGCTCTTC. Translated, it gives CSARIAGVDNEQLF.

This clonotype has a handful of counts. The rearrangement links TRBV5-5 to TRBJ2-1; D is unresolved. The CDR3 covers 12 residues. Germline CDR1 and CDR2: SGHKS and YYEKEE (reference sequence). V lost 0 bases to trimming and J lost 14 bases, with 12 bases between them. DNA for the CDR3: TGTGCCAGCAGCTTGGCCCTGGCTTCAGAGTTCTTC. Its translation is CASSLALASEFF.

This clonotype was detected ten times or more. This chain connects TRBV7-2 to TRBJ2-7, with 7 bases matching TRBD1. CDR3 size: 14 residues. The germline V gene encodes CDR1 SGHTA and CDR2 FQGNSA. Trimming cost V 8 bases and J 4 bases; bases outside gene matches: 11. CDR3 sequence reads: CASAWTGSFYEQYF. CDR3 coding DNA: TGTGCCAGCGCTTGGACAGGCTCCTTTTACGAGCAGTACTTC.

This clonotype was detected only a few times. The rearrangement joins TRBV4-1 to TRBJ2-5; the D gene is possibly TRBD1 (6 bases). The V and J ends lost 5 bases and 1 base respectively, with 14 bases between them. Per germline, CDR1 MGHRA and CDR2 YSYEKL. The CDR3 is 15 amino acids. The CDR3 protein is CASSSTAGVQETQYF. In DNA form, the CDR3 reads TGCGCCAGCAGCTCAACCGCAGGGGTCCAAGAGACCCAGTACTTC.

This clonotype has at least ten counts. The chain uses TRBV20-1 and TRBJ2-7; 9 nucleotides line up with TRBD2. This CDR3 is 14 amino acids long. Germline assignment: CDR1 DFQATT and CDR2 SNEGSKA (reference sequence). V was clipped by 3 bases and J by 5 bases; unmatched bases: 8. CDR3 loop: CSARAGTSFHEQYF. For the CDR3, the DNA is TGCAGTGCTAGGGCCGGGACTAGCTTCCACGAGCAGTACTTC.

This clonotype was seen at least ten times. The CDR3 sequence is CASSTTAMNTEAFF. CDR3 sequence (DNA): TGTGCCAGCAGTACGACAGCCATGAACACTGAAGCTTTCTTT. The chain links TRBV12-3 or TRBV12-4 to TRBJ1-1; possibly TRBD1 for D (5 bases). V shed 5 bases and J shed 0 bases, with 10 bases lying between them. The CDR3 sequence is 14 residues long.